This T cell receptor beta chain was captured in a study of cytomegalovirus exposure and HLA in healthy donors. On the study more broadly: One earlier analysis, a look at approximately 190 million T cells, found some 120 million unique TCR beta sequences. General study points: It was reportedly the case that the classifier diagnosed cytomegalovirus status with high specificity and sensitivity. Most TCR beta V segments were productive about 90% or about 30% of the time in an earlier analysis. The number of N-insertions in an Asian-associated ancestry cluster was reportedly below the roughly 620-donor mean in a later analysis.

CDR1 is WNHNN, CDR2 SYGVQD, per germline (reference sequence). The ends were cut back, 4 bases at V and 1 base at J, with 11 bases in the middle. The CDR3 sequence is 15 residues long. Details on this clone: Antigen specificity is unknown.

Amplification used 60 Vbeta primers and 13 Jbeta primers. Sequenced by immunoSEQ multiplex PCR; TCRdb stores in-frame clones only, minus some. This repertoire shows roughly 86,000 clones, 70% to 85% found once; its top ten account for approximately 9%. This chain connects TRBV10-1 to TRBJ1-3, with a possible D match to TRBD1 (6 bases). Sequencing was done on a sample of PBMCs. The origin of this receptor is a man in his 60s in good health and CMV-seronegative. CDR3 amino acids: CASSAQGPSGNTIYF. In nucleotides, the CDR3 is TGCGCCAGCAGTGCACAGGGCCCATCTGGAAACACCATATATTTT.